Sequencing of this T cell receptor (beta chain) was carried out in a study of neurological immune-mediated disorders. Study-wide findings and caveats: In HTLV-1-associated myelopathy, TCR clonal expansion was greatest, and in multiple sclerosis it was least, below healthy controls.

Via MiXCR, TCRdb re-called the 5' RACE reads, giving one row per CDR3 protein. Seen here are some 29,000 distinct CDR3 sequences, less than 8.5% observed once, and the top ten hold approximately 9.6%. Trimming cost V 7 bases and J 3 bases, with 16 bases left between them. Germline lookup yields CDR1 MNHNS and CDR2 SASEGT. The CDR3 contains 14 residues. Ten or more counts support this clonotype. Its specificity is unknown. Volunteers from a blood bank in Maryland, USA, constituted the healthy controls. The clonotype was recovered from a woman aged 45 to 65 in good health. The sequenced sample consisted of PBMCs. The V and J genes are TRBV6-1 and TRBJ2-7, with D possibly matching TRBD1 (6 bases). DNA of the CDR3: TGTGCCAGCACCAACAGGGATCGCATCTACGAGCAGTACTTC. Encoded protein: CASTNRDRIYEQYF.